The rows below give T cell receptor beta chains drawn from one sample of a study of shared clonotypes between healthy human individuals. Sequencing was performed with immunoSEQ multiplex PCR; in TCRdb, only in-frame clones are kept and a portion is missing. The sample contains some 2,000,000 clones, approximately 95% of which appear only once. What was sequenced was naive CD8+ T cells sorted from blood. The receptor set was obtained from a man aged 18 to 29 in good health. Each CDR3 is given with its conserved first and last residue. A D gene is named only where the DNA matches it firmly. Rows give clone size only sometimes, using once, few, many, or a class for an expanded clone.

>.|once|TRBV6-1|TRBJ1-2
TGTGCCAGCAGAATTAACAGGGACGCGAACTATGGCTACACCTTC
CASRINRDANYGYTF
>.|.|TRBV4-3|TRBJ1-4
TGCGCCAGCAGCCAGGTTTTCAGGGCAGGGGAGGATGAAAAACTGTTTTTT
CASSQVFRAGEDEKLFF
>TRBD1|.|TRBV7-2|TRBJ2-2
TGTGCCAGCAGCCACTGGACAGGGGGCGAGACCGGGGAGCTGTTTTTT
CASSHWTGGETGELFF
>.|.|TRBV9|TRBJ2-2
TGTGCCAGCAGCGTAGTATCAGGGGAGCTGTTTTTT
CASSVVSGELFF
>.|.|TRBV4-1|TRBJ2-5
TGCGCCAGCAGCCACGACTTGGAGAAGTACTTC
CASSHDLEKYF
>.|.|TRBV7-9|TRBJ1-5
TGTGCCAGCAGCCTGGGAAATCAGCCCCAGCATTTT
CASSLGNQPQHF
>.|.|TRBV7-6|TRBJ2-1
TGTGCCAGCAGCCTCAGCTCCTACAATGAGCAGTTCTTC
CASSLSSYNEQFF
>TRBD1|.|TRBV5-1|TRBJ1-4
TGCGCCAGCAGCCCCGGACAGGGTGTGGTCGCAACTAATGAAAAACTGTTTTTT
CASSPGQGVVATNEKLFF
>.|.|TRBV28|TRBJ1-5
TGTGCCAGCAGTTCCAGATATAGCAATCAGCCCCAGCATTTT
CASSSRYSNQPQHF
>.|.|TRBV19|TRBJ2-7
TGTGCCAGTAGTGAAGGGAGCGGCTACTACGAGCAGTACTTC
CASSEGSGYYEQYF
>.|.|TRBV6-5|TRBJ2-3
TGTGCCAGCAGTTACGAGATAGGGGCAGATACGCAGTATTTT
CASSYEIGADTQYF
>.|once|TRBV28|TRBJ1-4
TGTGCCAGCAGTTTAGAGGGAATGACTAATGAAAAACTGTTTTTT
CASSLEGMTNEKLFF
>.|.|TRBV28|TRBJ1-4
TGTGCCAGCAGTTTCCTCGAGGGTGGCACTAATGAAAAACTGTTTTTT
CASSFLEGGTNEKLFF
>.|.|TRBV4-1|TRBJ2-5
TGCGCCAGCAGCCAAGCAGCGGGCCAAGAGACCCAGTACTTC
CASSQAAGQETQYF
>TRBD1|.|TRBV6-5|TRBJ1-1
TGTGCCAGCAGTCCGACAGGGGAGACGTCTGAAGCTTTCTTT
CASSPTGETSEAFF
>.|.|TRBV14|TRBJ2-7
TGTGCCAGCAGCCAAGACCTCCTCCGGACTGACGAGCAGTACTTC
CASSQDLLRTDEQYF
>TRBD2|.|TRBV4-1|TRBJ2-3
TGCGCCAGCAGCCAGGGACTAGCAAAGTCAGATACGCAGTATTTT
CASSQGLAKSDTQYF
>.|once|TRBV9|TRBJ2-7
TGTGCCAGCAGCGTAGGGTCGGAAGCCTACGAGCAGTACTTC
CASSVGSEAYEQYF
>.|.|TRBV6-5|TRBJ1-1
TGTGCCAGCAGTTACCTTGGATGGAACACTGAAGCTTTCTTT
CASSYLGWNTEAFF
>.|once|TRBV5-6|TRBJ2-7
TGTGCCAGCAGTTTGGAAGTTGGGACTGCTACCTACGAGCAGTACTTC
CASSLEVGTATYEQYF
>.|.|TRBV4-2|TRBJ1-6
TGTGCCAGCAGCCAAGCGGGGGGCATATCCTATAATTCACCCCTCCACTTT
CASSQAGGISYNSPLHF
>TRBD2|.|TRBV7-2|TRBJ2-1
TGTGCCAGCAGCTTAGTTGGCGGGAGCCCTCCCTACAATGAGCAGTTCTTC
CASSLVGGSPPYNEQFF
>TRBD1|.|TRBV9|TRBJ2-7
TGTGCCAGCAGCCCACAGGGGGCCGTGGACGAGCAGTACTTC
CASSPQGAVDEQYF
>.|.|TRBV5-6|TRBJ2-5
TGTGCCAGCAGCTTGGCGCAAATTGGGGAGACCCAGTACTTC
CASSLAQIGETQYF
>.|.|TRBV11-2|TRBJ2-7
TGTGCCAGCAGCTTATCCCCTGGGTCCTACGAGCAGTACTTC
CASSLSPGSYEQYF
>.|.|TRBV4-1|TRBJ2-2
TGCGCCAGCAGCCAAGAGTGGGGCACCGGGGAGCTGTTTTTT
CASSQEWGTGELFF
>.|.|TRBV11-3|TRBJ1-5
TGTGCCAGCAGCTTAGTACTCATCAATCAGCCCCAGCATTTT
CASSLVLINQPQHF
>.|.|TRBV27|TRBJ1-4
TGTGCCAGCAGTCCCCGGACATCTGGTGGTGAAAAACTGTTTTTT
CASSPRTSGGEKLFF
>.|.|TRBV6-1|TRBJ1-2
TGTGCCAGCAGTGAAGTGGGGGGAGGCTATGGCTACACCTTC
CASSEVGGGYGYTF